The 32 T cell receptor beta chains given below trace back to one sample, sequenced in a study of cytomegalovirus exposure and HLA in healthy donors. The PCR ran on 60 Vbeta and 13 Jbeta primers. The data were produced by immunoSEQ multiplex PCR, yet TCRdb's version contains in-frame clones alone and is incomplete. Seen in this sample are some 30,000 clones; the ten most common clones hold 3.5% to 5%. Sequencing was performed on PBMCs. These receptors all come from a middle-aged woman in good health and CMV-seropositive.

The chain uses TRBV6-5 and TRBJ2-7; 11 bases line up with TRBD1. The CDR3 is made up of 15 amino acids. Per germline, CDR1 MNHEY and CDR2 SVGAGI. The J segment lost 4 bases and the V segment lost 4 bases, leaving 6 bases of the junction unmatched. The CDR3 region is CASSLRTGGDYEQYF. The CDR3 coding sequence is TGTGCCAGCAGTTTGCGGACAGGGGGCGATTACGAGCAGTACTTC.

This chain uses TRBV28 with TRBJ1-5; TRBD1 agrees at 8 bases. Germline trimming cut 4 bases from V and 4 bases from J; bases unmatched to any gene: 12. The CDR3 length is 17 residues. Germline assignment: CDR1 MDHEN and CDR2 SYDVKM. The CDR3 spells CASSWSGRGPKNQPQHF. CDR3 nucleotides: TGTGCCAGCAGTTGGTCTGGCAGGGGGCCTAAAAATCAGCCCCAGCATTTT. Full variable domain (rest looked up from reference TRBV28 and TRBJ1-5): DVKVTQSSRYLVKRTGEKVFLECVQDMDHENMFWYRQDPGLGLRLIYFSYDVKMKEKGDIPEGYSVSREKKERFSLILESASTNQTSMYLCASSWSGRGPKNQPQHFGDGTRLSIL.

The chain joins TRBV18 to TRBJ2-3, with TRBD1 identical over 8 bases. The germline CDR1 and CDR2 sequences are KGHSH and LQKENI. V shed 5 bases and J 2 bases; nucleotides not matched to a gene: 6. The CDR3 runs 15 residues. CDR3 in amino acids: CASSVRGPTTDTQYF. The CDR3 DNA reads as TGTGCCAGCTCAGTCAGGGGGCCAACCACAGATACGCAGTATTTT.

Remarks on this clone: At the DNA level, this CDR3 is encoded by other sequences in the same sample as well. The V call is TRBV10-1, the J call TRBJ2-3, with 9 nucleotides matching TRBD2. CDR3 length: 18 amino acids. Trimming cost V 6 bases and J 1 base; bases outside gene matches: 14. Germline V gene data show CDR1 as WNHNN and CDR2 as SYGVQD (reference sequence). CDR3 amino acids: CASSAGGGLGPGTDTQYF. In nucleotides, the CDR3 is TGCGCCAGCAGCGCGGGGGGGGGCCTAGGGCCAGGCACAGATACGCAGTATTTT.

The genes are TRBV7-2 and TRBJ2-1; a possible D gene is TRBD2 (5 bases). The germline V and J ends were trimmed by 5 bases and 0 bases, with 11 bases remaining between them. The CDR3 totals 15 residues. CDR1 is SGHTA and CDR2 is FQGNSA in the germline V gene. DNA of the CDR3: TGTGCCAGCAGCGCCACTAGGAGCTCCTACAATGAGCAGTTCTTC. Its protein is CASSATRSSYNEQFF.

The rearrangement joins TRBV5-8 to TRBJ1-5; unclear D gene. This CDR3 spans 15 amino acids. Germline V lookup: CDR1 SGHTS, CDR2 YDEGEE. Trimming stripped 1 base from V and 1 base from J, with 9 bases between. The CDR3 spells CASSLPGWSNQPQHF. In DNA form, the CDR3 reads TGTGCCAGCAGCTTGCCGGGTTGGAGCAATCAGCCCCAGCATTTT.

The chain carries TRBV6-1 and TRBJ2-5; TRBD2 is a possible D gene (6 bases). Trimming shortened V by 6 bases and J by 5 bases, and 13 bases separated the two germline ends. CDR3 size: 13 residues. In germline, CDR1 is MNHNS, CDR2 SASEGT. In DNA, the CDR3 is TGTGCCAGCAGGACGGGAGTGGGGGAGACCCAGTACTTC. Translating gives CASRTGVGETQYF.

CDR3 sequence (DNA): TGTGCCAGCAGCTTAACGGGAGGGCCGAATGAGCAGTTCTTC. Protein sequence: CASSLTGGPNEQFF. This chain links TRBV7-3 with TRBJ2-1; 7 positions agree with TRBD2. The CDR3 covers 14 residues. Germline assignment: CDR1 SGHTA and CDR2 FQGTGA. Trimming took 0 bases from V and 7 from J; bases not matched to a gene: 3.

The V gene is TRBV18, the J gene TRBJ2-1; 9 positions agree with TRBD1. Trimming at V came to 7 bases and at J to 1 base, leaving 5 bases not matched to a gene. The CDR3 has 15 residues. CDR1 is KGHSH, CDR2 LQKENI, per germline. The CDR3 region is CASLGDRASYNEQFF. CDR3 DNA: TGTGCCAGCTTAGGGGACAGGGCGTCCTACAATGAGCAGTTCTTC.

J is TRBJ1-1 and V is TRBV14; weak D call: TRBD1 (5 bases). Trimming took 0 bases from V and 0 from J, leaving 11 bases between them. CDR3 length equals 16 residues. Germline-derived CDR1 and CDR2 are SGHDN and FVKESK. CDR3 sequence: CASSQDPQGMNTEAFF. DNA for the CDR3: TGTGCCAGCAGCCAAGATCCTCAGGGAATGAACACTGAAGCTTTCTTT.

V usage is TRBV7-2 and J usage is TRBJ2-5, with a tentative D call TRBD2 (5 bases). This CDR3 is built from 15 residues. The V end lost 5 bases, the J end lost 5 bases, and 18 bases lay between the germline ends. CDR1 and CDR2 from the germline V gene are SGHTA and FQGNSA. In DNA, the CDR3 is TGTGCCAGCAGCGTGGTATTTCGGCCGGGGGAGACCCAGTACTTC. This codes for CASSVVFRPGETQYF.

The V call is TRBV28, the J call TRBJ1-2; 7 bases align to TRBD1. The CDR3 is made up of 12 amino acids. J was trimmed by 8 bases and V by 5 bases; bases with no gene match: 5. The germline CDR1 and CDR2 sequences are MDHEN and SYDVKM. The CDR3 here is CASSDRVGGYTF. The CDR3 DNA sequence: TGTGCCAGCAGTGACAGGGTAGGGGGCTACACCTTC.

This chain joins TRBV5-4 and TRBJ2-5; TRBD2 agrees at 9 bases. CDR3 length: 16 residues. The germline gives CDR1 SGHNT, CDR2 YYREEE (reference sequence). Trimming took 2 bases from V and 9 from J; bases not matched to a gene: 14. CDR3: CASSFSGRAEESPQYF. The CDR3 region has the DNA TGTGCCAGCAGCTTTAGCGGGAGAGCGGAAGAGAGTCCCCAGTACTTC. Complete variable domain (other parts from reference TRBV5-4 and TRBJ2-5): ETGVTQSPTHLIKTRGQQVTLRCSSQSGHNTVSWYQQALGQGPQFIFQYYREEENGRGNFPPRFSGLQFPNYSSELNVNALELDDSALYLCASSFSGRAEESPQYFGPGTRLLVL.

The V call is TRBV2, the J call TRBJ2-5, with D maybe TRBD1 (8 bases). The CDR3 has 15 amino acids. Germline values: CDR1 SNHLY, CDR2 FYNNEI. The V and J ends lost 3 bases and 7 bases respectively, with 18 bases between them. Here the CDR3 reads CASSEGGTGKRTQYF. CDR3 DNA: TGTGCCAGCAGTGAGGGGGGGACAGGCAAGAGGACCCAGTACTTC.

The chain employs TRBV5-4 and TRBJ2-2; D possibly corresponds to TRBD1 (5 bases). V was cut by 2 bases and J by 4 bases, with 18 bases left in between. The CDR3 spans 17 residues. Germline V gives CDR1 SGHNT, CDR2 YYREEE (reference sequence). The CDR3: CASSLSPFQGFTGELFF. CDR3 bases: TGTGCCAGCAGCTTAAGTCCCTTCCAGGGATTCACCGGGGAGCTGTTTTTT. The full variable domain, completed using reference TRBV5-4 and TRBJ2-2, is ETGVTQSPTHLIKTRGQQVTLRCSSQSGHNTVSWYQQALGQGPQFIFQYYREEENGRGNFPPRFSGLQFPNYSSELNVNALELDDSALYLCASSLSPFQGFTGELFFGEGSRLTVL.

Here the CDR3 DNA reads TGCGCCAGCAGTGACAGTGATGGCACTGAAGCTTTCTTT. This translates into CASSDSDGTEAFF. This chain connects TRBV10-1 to TRBJ1-1, with D unclear. Germline V gene lookup returns CDR1 WNHNN and CDR2 SYGVQD (reference sequence). Trimming cost V 3 bases and J 4 bases, with 9 bases left between them. CDR3 length: 13 amino acids.

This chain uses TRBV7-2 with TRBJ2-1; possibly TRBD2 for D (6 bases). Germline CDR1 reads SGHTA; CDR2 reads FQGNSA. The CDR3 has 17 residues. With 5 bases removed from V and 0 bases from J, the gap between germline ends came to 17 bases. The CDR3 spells CASSPTGGVSSYNEQFF. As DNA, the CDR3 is TGTGCCAGCAGCCCCACAGGCGGGGTTTCCTCCTACAATGAGCAGTTCTTC. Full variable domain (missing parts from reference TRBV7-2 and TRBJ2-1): GAGVSQSPSNKVTEKGKDVELRCDPISGHTALYWYRQSLGQGLEFLIYFQGNSAPDKSGLPSDRFSAERTGGSVSTLTIQRTQQEDSAVYLCASSPTGGVSSYNEQFFGPGTRLTVL.

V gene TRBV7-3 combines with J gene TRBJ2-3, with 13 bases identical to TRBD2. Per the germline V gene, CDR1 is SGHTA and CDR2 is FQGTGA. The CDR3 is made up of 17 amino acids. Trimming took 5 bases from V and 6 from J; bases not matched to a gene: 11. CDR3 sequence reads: CASSLFSTSGRRDTQYF. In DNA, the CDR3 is TGTGCCAGCAGCCTTTTTTCGACTAGCGGGAGGCGCGATACGCAGTATTTT.

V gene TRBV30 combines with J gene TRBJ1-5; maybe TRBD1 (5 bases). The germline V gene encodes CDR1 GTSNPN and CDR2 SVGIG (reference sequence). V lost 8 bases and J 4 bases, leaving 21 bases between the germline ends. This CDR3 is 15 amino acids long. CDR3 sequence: CAGASGSRENQPQHF. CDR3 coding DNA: TGTGCCGGGGCATCAGGGTCCCGTGAGAATCAGCCCCAGCATTTT.

For the CDR3, the DNA is TGTGCCAGCAGCGTAGTTGGTTCGGGGATCGGCGCTGAAGCTTTCTTT. This translates into CASSVVGSGIGAEAFF. The V gene is TRBV9, the J gene TRBJ1-1; D is unclear. The germline gives CDR1 SGDLS, CDR2 YYNGEE. V gave up 0 bases and J gave up 6 bases, with 18 bases separating them. The CDR3 spans 16 residues. Drawing the rest from reference TRBV9 and TRBJ1-1, the complete variable domain is DSGVTQTPKHLITATGQRVTLRCSPRSGDLSVYWYQQSLDQGLQFLIQYYNGEERAKGNILERFSAQQFPDLHSELNLSSLELGDSALYFCASSVVGSGIGAEAFFGQGTRLTVV.

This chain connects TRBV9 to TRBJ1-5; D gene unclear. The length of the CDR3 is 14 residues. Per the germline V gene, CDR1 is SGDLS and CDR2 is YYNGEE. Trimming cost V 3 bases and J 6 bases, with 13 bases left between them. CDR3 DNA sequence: TGTGCCAGCAGCGGATCCGGGATAAGTCAGCCCCAGCATTTT. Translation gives CASSGSGISQPQHF.

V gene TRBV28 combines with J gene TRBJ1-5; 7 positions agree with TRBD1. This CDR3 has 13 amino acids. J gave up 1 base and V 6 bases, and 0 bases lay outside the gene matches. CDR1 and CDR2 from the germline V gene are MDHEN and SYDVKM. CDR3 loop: CASRGQSNQPQHF. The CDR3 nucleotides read TGTGCCAGCAGGGGACAGAGCAATCAGCCCCAGCATTTT. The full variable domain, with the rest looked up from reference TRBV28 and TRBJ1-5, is DVKVTQSSRYLVKRTGEKVFLECVQDMDHENMFWYRQDPGLGLRLIYFSYDVKMKEKGDIPEGYSVSREKKERFSLILESASTNQTSMYLCASRGQSNQPQHFGDGTRLSIL.

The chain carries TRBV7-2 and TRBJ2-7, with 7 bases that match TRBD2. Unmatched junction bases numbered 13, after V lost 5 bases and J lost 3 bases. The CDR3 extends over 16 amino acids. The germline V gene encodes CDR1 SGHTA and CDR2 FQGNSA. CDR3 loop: CASSARDYTQSYEQYF. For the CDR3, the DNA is TGTGCCAGCAGCGCCCGGGACTACACACAAAGCTACGAGCAGTACTTC.

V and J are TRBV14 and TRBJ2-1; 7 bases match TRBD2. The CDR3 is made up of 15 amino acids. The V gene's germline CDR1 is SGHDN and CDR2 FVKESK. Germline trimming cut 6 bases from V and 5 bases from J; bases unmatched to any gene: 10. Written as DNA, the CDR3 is TGTGCCAGCAGGCCACTAGCGAACCAGGACAATGAGCAGTTCTTC. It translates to CASRPLANQDNEQFF.

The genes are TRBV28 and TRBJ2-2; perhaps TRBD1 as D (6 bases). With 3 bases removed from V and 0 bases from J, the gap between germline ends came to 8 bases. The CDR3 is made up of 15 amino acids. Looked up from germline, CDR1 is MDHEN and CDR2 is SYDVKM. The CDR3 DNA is TGTGCCAGCAGTTTCCGGACAGCGAACACCGGGGAGCTGTTTTTT. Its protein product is CASSFRTANTGELFF.

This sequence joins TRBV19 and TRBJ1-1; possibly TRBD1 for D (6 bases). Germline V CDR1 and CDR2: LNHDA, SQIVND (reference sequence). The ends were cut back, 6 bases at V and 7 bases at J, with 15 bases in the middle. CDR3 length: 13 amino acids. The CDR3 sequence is CASRRTDIYEAFF. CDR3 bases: TGTGCCAGTAGAAGGACAGATATTTATGAAGCTTTCTTT.

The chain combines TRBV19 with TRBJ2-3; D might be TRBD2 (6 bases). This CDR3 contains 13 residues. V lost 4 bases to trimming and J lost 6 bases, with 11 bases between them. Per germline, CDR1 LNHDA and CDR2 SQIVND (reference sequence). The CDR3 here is CASSKGLWDTQYF. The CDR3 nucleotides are TGTGCCAGTAGTAAGGGACTGTGGGATACGCAGTATTTT.

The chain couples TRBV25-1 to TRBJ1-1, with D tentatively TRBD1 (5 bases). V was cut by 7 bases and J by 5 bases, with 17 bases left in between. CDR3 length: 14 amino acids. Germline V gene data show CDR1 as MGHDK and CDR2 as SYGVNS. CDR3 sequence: CASKDGGSKTEAFF. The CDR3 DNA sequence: TGTGCCAGCAAAGATGGGGGGAGTAAGACTGAAGCTTTCTTT.

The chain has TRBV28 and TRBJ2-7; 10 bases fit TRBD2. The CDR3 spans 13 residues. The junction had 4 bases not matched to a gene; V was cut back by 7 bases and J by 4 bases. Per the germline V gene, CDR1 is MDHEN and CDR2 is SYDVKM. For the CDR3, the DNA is TGTGCCAGCAAGAAACTAGCGGGGTACGAGCAGTACTTC. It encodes CASKKLAGYEQYF. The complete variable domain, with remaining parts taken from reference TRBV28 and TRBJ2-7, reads DVKVTQSSRYLVKRTGEKVFLECVQDMDHENMFWYRQDPGLGLRLIYFSYDVKMKEKGDIPEGYSVSREKKERFSLILESASTNQTSMYLCASKKLAGYEQYFGPGTRLTVT.

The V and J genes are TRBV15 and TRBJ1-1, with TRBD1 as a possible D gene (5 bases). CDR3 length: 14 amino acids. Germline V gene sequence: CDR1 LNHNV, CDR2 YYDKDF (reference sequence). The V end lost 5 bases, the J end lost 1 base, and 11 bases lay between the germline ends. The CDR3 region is CATSETGWNTEAFF. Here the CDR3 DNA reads TGTGCCACCAGCGAAACAGGTTGGAACACTGAAGCTTTCTTT.

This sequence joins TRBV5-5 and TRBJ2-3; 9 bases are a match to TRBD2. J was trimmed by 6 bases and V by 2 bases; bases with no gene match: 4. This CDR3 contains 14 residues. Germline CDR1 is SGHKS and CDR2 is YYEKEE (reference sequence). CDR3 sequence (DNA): TGTGCCAGCAGCTTTAGCGGGAGAGCCGATACGCAGTATTTT. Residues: CASSFSGRADTQYF.

CDR3 in amino acids: CASSRERSSYEQYF. The CDR3 nucleotides are TGTGCCAGCAGCAGGGAAAGAAGCTCCTACGAGCAGTACTTC. This chain links TRBV6-5 with TRBJ2-7; tentatively, D is TRBD1 (5 bases). The CDR3 runs 14 residues. V was trimmed by 6 bases and J by 0 bases, leaving 12 bases between them. The V gene's germline CDR1 is MNHEY and CDR2 SVGAGI.